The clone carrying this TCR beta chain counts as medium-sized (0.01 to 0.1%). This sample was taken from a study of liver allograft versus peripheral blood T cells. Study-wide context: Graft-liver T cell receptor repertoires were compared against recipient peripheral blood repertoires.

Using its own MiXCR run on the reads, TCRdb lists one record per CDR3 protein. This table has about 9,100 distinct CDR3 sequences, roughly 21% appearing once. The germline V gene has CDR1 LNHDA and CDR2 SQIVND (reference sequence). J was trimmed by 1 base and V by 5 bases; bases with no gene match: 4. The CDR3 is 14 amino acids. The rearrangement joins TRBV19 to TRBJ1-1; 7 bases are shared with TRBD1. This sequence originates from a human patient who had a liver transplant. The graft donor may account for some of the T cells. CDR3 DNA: TGTGCCAGTAGTGACCAGGGGGGGAACACTGAAGCTTTCTTT. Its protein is CASSDQGGNTEAFF.